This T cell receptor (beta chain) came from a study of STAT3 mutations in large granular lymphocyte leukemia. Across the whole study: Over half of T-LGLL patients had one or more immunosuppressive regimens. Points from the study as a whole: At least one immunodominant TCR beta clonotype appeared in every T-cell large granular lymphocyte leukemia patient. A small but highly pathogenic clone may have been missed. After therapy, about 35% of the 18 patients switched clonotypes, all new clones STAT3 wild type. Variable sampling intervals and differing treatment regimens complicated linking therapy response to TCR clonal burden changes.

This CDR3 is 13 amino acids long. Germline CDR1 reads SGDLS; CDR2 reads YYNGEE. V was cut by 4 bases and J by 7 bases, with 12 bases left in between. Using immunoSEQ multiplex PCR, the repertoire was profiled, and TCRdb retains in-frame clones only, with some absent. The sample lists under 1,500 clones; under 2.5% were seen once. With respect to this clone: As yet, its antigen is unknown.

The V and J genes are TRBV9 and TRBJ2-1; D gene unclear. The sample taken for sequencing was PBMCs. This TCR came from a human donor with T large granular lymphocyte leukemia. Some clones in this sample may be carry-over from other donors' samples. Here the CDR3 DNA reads TGTGCCAGCAGCCTCGCGGACGGGAATGAGCAGTTCTTC. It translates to CASSLADGNEQFF.